Presented here are 14 T cell receptor beta chains from one specimen sequenced in a study of cytomegalovirus exposure and HLA in healthy donors. The study ran its PCR with 60 Vbeta and 13 Jbeta primers. This table comes from immunoSEQ multiplex PCR, and its TCRdb copy is limited to in-frame clones, with some not included. Of roughly 60,000 clones in the sample, approximately 70% were seen once. Sequenced: PBMCs. These receptors all come from a woman aged 60-75 years in good health and CMV-seropositive.

The chain recombines TRBV4-3 with TRBJ2-5; no clear D. The tail of the sequence fits TRBJ2-7 better, so the J call may be wrong. The CDR3 has 19 residues. Per germline, CDR1 LGHNA and CDR2 YSLEER. CDR3 protein: CASSQDPRHGQPGTYEQYF. Here the CDR3 DNA reads TGCGCCAGCAGCCAAGATCCTCGTCATGGCCAGCCAGGTACCTACGAGCAGTACTTC.

The rearrangement uses TRBV5-1 and TRBJ2-7, with TRBD1 matching over 12 bases. From germline, CDR1 is SGHRS and CDR2 YFSETQ. J lost 5 bases, V lost 4 bases, and 7 bases had no gene match. CDR3 length: 15 amino acids. The CDR3 region has the DNA TGCGCCAGCAGCCCCGGGACAGGGGGCGGCGACGAGCAGTACTTC. It specifies CASSPGTGGGDEQYF.

The rearrangement joins TRBV4-3 to TRBJ2-7; possible D gene TRBD2, 7 bases. Germline loops: CDR1 LGHNA, CDR2 YSLEER. The CDR3 sequence is 15 residues long. V was trimmed by 0 bases and J by 3 bases, leaving 12 bases between them. CDR3: CASSQETGLVYEQYF. CDR3 nucleotide sequence: TGCGCCAGCAGCCAAGAGACAGGACTAGTCTACGAGCAGTACTTC.

This clone was detected a few times. The rearrangement uses TRBV11-1 and TRBJ1-1; 9 bases are a match to TRBD1. From germline, CDR1 is SGHAT and CDR2 FQDESV (reference sequence). The ends lost 4 bases at V and 5 bases at J; junction bases unmatched: 2. CDR3 length: 13 amino acids. This CDR3 is CASSWDRETEAFF. The CDR3 DNA reads as TGTGCCAGCAGCTGGGACAGGGAGACTGAAGCTTTCTTT. The whole variable domain, filled in from reference TRBV11-1 and TRBJ1-1, reads EAEVAQSPRYKITEKSQAVAFWCDPISGHATLYWYRQILGQGPELLVQFQDESVVDDSQLPKDRFSAERLKGVDSTLKIQPAELGDSAMYLCASSWDRETEAFFGQGTRLTVV.

The chain carries TRBV29-1 and TRBJ1-2, with D possibly being TRBD1 (5 bases). Germline V gene sequence: CDR1 SQVTM, CDR2 ANQGSEA. The CDR3 extends over 15 amino acids. The V and J ends lost 3 bases and 8 bases respectively, with 22 bases between them. The CDR3 sequence is CSVDRKGKNLIGYTF. The DNA of the CDR3 is TGCAGCGTTGATCGTAAGGGGAAAAATCTTATCGGCTACACCTTC. The full variable domain, its missing parts supplied by reference TRBV29-1 and TRBJ1-2, is SAVISQKPSRDICQRGTSLTIQCQVDSQVTMMFWYRQQPGQSLTLIATANQGSEATYESGFVIDKFPISRPNLTFSTLTVSNMSPEDSSIYLCSVDRKGKNLIGYTFGSGTRLTVV.

This rearrangement joins TRBV6-6 to TRBJ1-6; possible D gene TRBD1, 6 bases. This CDR3 is built from 15 residues. V lost 8 bases, J lost 0 bases, and 11 bases lay in between. The germline V gene has CDR1 MNHNY and CDR2 SVGAGI (reference sequence). CDR3 amino acids: CASLRGGSYNSPLHF. The CDR3 DNA follows: TGTGCCAGCCTTAGGGGGGGCTCCTATAATTCACCCCTCCACTTT.

This clone was detected a few times. The chain carries TRBV15 and TRBJ1-3, with 7 nucleotides matching TRBD1. From germline, CDR1 is LNHNV and CDR2 YYDKDF (reference sequence). The CDR3 sequence is 16 residues long. Trimming removed 5 bases from V and 0 bases from J; junction bases left unmatched: 7. The CDR3 coding sequence is TGTGCCACCAGCGTAGACAGGGCTCTCTCTGGAAACACCATATATTTT. Translated, it gives CATSVDRALSGNTIYF.

This clone was observed a handful of times. This chain links TRBV6-5 with TRBJ1-3; 8 bases match TRBD1. This CDR3 contains 16 residues. The V gene's germline CDR1 is MNHEY and CDR2 SVGAGI. With 1 base clipped from V and 0 bases from J, the junction kept 2 bases outside the gene matches. The CDR3 sequence is CASSYYRGSSGNTIYF. CDR3 in DNA: TGTGCCAGCAGTTACTACAGGGGGAGCTCTGGAAACACCATATATTTT.

This chain links TRBV7-7 with TRBJ1-1; D is ambiguous. The ends were cut back, 2 bases at V and 5 bases at J, with 9 bases in the middle. The CDR3 has 13 residues. CDR1 and CDR2 from the germline V gene are SSHAT and FNYEAQ (reference sequence). DNA for the CDR3: TGTGCCAGCAGCTTAAATAGGGAGACTGAAGCTTTCTTT. It yields the protein CASSLNRETEAFF.

This rearrangement joins TRBV18 to TRBJ2-3, with 10 bases lining up with TRBD1. The CDR3 has 14 residues. With 6 bases clipped from V and 4 bases from J, the junction kept 4 bases outside the gene matches. CDR1 is KGHSH and CDR2 is LQKENI in the germline V gene. The CDR3: CASSQGQGPDTQYF. The CDR3 nucleotides read TGTGCCAGCTCCCAGGGACAGGGGCCAGATACGCAGTATTTT. Full variable domain (remainder filled in from reference TRBV18 and TRBJ2-3): NAGVMQNPRHLVRRRGQEARLRCSPMKGHSHVYWYRQLPEEGLKFMVYLQKENIIDESGMPKERFSAEFPKEGPSILRIQQVVRGDSAAYFCASSQGQGPDTQYFGPGTRLTVL.

In this sample, this clone turned up a few times. The V and J genes are TRBV2 and TRBJ2-3; 13 positions agree with TRBD2. V lost 6 bases to trimming and J lost 1 base; unmatched junction nucleotides: 4. There are 16 residues in the CDR3. Looked up from germline, CDR1 is SNHLY and CDR2 is FYNNEI. CDR3 protein: CASSPGLAGRTDTQYF. In DNA, the CDR3 is TGTGCCAGCAGCCCGGGACTAGCGGGGCGCACAGATACGCAGTATTTT.

This clone showed up just a few times. J is TRBJ2-5 and V is TRBV6-1; D call uncertain. CDR1 is MNHNS and CDR2 is SASEGT in the germline V gene. There are 13 residues in the CDR3. V lost 4 bases and J lost 0, with 6 bases in between. The CDR3 bases are TGTGCCAGCAGTGTAGATTACCAAGAGACCCAGTACTTC. Protein product: CASSVDYQETQYF.

This clone was detected only once. The rearrangement joins TRBV9 to TRBJ1-2; tentative D call: TRBD1 (5 bases). Per germline, CDR1 SGDLS and CDR2 YYNGEE. The CDR3 is 13 amino acids. V was cut by 0 bases and J by 7 bases, with 10 bases left in between. CDR3 loop: CASSVVSGIGYTF. The CDR3 nucleotides read TGTGCCAGCAGCGTAGTTTCAGGGATTGGCTACACCTTC.

This clone was detected only once. The V and J genes are TRBV5-8 and TRBJ2-2; 10 nucleotides match TRBD1. Germline loops: CDR1 SGHTS, CDR2 YDEGEE. CDR3 length: 15 amino acids. Unmatched junction bases numbered 6, after V lost 4 bases and J lost 6 bases. The CDR3 is CASSRTGGRAGELFF. CDR3 DNA: TGTGCCAGCAGCCGGACAGGGGGAAGAGCCGGGGAGCTGTTTTTT.